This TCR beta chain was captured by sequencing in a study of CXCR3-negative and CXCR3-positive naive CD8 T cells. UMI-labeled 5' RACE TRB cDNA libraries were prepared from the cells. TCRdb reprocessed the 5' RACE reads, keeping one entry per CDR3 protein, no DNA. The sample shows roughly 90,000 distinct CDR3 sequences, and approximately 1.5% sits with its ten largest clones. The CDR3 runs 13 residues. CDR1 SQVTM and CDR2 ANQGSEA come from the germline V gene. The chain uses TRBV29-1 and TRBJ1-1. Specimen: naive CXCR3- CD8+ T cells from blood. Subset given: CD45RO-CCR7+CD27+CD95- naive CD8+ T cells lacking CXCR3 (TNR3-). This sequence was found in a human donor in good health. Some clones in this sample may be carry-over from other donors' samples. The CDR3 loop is CSVAASGNTEAFF.